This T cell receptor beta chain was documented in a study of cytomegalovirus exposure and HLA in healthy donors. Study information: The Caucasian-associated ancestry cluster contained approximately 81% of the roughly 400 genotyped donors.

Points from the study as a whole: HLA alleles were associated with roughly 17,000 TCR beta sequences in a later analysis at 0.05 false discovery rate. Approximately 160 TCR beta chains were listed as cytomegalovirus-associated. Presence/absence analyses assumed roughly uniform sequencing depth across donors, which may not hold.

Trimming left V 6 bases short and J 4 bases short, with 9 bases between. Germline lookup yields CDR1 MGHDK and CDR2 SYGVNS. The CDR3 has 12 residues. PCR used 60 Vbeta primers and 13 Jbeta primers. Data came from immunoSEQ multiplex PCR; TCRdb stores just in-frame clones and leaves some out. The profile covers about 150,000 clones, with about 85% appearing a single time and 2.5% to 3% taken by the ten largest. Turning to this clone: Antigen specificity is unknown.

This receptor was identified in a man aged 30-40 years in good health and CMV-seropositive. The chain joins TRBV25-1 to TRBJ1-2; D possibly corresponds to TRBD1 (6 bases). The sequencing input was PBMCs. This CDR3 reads CASRQGTYGYTF. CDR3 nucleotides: TGTGCCAGCAGGCAGGGGACCTATGGCTACACCTTC.